The present entry profiles one T cell receptor (beta chain) with its context. A junction end diverges from the germline sequence, so it may reflect a read error. Germline loops: CDR1 GTSNPN, CDR2 SVGIG (reference sequence). This CDR3 comprises 14 residues. This entry is derived from a study of T cells in Graves' hyperthyroidism and ophthalmopathy. Amplification of TCR beta CDR3 regions used RNA as the template. The TCR CDR3 first-round RT-PCR relied on the HTBI primer set. TCRdb passed the multiplex PCR reads through MiXCR, listing each CDR3 protein once. The repertoire holds roughly 180,000 distinct CDR3 sequences, with 9.4% as singletons.

Sequencing was performed on blood. The chain has TRBV30 and TRBJ2-7, with D possibly being TRBD2 (5 bases). The TCR comes from a woman aged 18-35 years with Graves' hyperthyroidism that later progressed to Graves' ophthalmopathy. The CDR3 protein is CASSTKRGSYEQYF. CDR3 coding DNA: TGTGCCTCGAGTACCAAACGGGGATCCTACGAGCAGTACTTC.